One sample yielded the 26 T cell receptor beta chains listed below, sequenced in a study of OX40 agonist ivuxolimab in advanced cancers. Using immunoSEQ multiplex PCR, the repertoire was profiled, and TCRdb retains in-frame clones only, with some absent. The profile shows 70,000 to 95,000 clones, approximately 88% of them singletons. Sequenced material: CD4+ or CD8+ T cells sorted from blood, taken in a trial of the OX40 agonist ivuxolimab. The receptors shown here come from an adult with an advanced solid tumor such as melanoma, head and neck, liver or kidney cancer.

The chain uses TRBV6-1 and TRBJ2-1, with D perhaps TRBD2 (5 bases). CDR3 size: 15 residues. Trimming took 4 bases from V and 6 from J, leaving 16 bases between them. In germline, CDR1 is MNHNS, CDR2 SASEGT. The CDR3 spells CASSGASGLSNEQFF. CDR3 nucleotides: TGTGCCAGCAGTGGGGCCAGCGGTCTCTCCAATGAGCAGTTCTTC.

In its sample, this clone was seen once. The chain is built from TRBV28 and TRBJ1-2, with TRBD1 as a possible D gene (5 bases). The CDR3 is 13 residues long. Germline V lookup: CDR1 MDHEN, CDR2 SYDVKM. Deletions cut 6 bases from V and 4 bases from J, with 12 bases between. The CDR3, as DNA: TGTGCCAGCAGCGTGACAGAGCTCTATGGCTACACCTTC. Translation: CASSVTELYGYTF.

This clone has just one count. CDR3 sequence: CASSRIPGTSGRKGSYNEQFF. The CDR3 bases are TGCGCCAGCAGCCGTATTCCCGGGACTAGCGGGAGAAAGGGCTCCTACAATGAGCAGTTCTTC. The chain has TRBV5-1 and TRBJ2-1, with 14 positions matching TRBD2. This CDR3 contains 21 residues. The ends lost 4 bases at V and 0 bases at J; junction bases unmatched: 15. In germline, CDR1 is SGHRS, CDR2 YFSETQ. The entire variable domain, with the rest obtained from reference TRBV5-1 and TRBJ2-1, is as follows: KAGVTQTPRYLIKTRGQQVTLSCSPISGHRSVSWYQQTPGQGLQFLFEYFSETQRNKGNFPGRFSGRQFSNSRSEMNVSTLELGDSALYLCASSRIPGTSGRKGSYNEQFFGPGTRLTVL.

The rearrangement links TRBV10-3 to TRBJ2-1, with D perhaps matching TRBD2 (6 bases). In germline, CDR1 is ENHRY, CDR2 SYGVKD. V lost 2 bases, J lost 7 bases, and 9 bases lay in between. There are 13 residues in the CDR3. This chain's CDR3 is CAISEIGGNEQFF. The DNA of the CDR3 is TGTGCCATCAGTGAGATAGGAGGGAATGAGCAGTTCTTC.

This rearrangement joins TRBV7-8 to TRBJ2-5; D uncertain. The CDR3 consists of 15 residues. Deletions cut 2 bases from V and 4 bases from J, with 14 bases between. CDR1 SGHVS and CDR2 FQNEAQ come from the germline V gene. This CDR3 reads CASSLQVFGSETQYF. CDR3 sequence (DNA): TGTGCCAGCAGCTTACAGGTTTTCGGGTCAGAGACCCAGTACTTC. Looking up the rest from reference TRBV7-8 and TRBJ2-5 gives the full variable domain: GAGVSQSPRYKVAKRGQDVALRCDPISGHVSLFWYQQALGQGPEFLTYFQNEAQLDKSGLPSDRFFAERPEGSVSTLKIQRTQQEDSAVYLCASSLQVFGSETQYFGPGTRLLVL.

This clone was counted a few times. This rearrangement joins TRBV5-1 to TRBJ1-1; TRBD1 aligns across 7 bases. CDR1 and CDR2 from the germline V gene are SGHRS and YFSETQ. Germline trimming cut 4 bases from V and 2 bases from J; bases unmatched to any gene: 8. The CDR3 is 15 residues long. The CDR3 DNA sequence: TGCGCCAGCAGCCCGGGACAGATAATAAACACTGAAGCTTTCTTT. As protein: CASSPGQIINTEAFF. The full variable domain, with the rest looked up from reference TRBV5-1 and TRBJ1-1, is KAGVTQTPRYLIKTRGQQVTLSCSPISGHRSVSWYQQTPGQGLQFLFEYFSETQRNKGNFPGRFSGRQFSNSRSEMNVSTLELGDSALYLCASSPGQIINTEAFFGQGTRLTVV.

This clone was seen once. The chain combines TRBV6-5 with TRBJ2-5; 13 positions match TRBD2. Germline trimming cut 5 bases from V and 9 bases from J; bases unmatched to any gene: 3. Germline lookup yields CDR1 MNHEY and CDR2 SVGAGI. The CDR3 has 13 residues. CDR3 in amino acids: CASSATSGRAQYF. The CDR3 DNA reads as TGTGCCAGCAGTGCCACTAGCGGGAGGGCCCAGTACTTC.

The rearrangement links TRBV6-6 to TRBJ2-1, with 10 bases aligning to TRBD1. This CDR3 has 12 amino acids. V dropped 8 bases and J dropped 6; count of bases not matched to a gene: 1. The germline CDR1 and CDR2 sequences are MNHNY and SVGAGI (reference sequence). The CDR3 reads CASGQGGNEQFF. DNA for the CDR3: TGTGCCAGCGGACAGGGGGGCAATGAGCAGTTCTTC.

The CDR3 DNA reads TGTGCCAGCAGTTCGGACAGGGTTGATTTACAGCCCCAGCATTTT. This sequence encodes CASSSDRVDLQPQHF. The chain links TRBV2 to TRBJ1-5; TRBD1 matches at 8 bases. Germline V lookup: CDR1 SNHLY, CDR2 FYNNEI. The CDR3 sequence is 15 residues long. The V and J ends lost 5 bases and 7 bases, in that order; junction bases with no gene match: 10.

V and J are TRBV6-6 and TRBJ2-7; D is ambiguous. Germline CDR1 is MNHNY and CDR2 is SVGAGI (reference sequence). This CDR3 is 13 amino acids long. Trimming shortened V by 5 bases and J by 0 bases, and 8 bases separated the two germline ends. Here the CDR3 reads CASSIDISYEQYF. CDR3 bases: TGTGCCAGCAGTATCGACATCTCCTACGAGCAGTACTTC.

This clone appeared once. V and J are TRBV27 and TRBJ2-3, with 9 bases lining up with TRBD2. V lost 5 bases and J lost 4; bases outside the gene matches: 10. The CDR3 covers 16 residues. Germline V gene data show CDR1 as MNHEY and CDR2 as SMNVEV (reference sequence). The DNA for the CDR3 is TGTGCCAGCAGTCCCGTGGGTAGCGGGAGCGCAGATACGCAGTATTTT. This sequence encodes CASSPVGSGSADTQYF.

This rearrangement joins TRBV11-2 to TRBJ2-3; TRBD2 matches at 12 bases. This CDR3 has 16 amino acids. CDR1 and CDR2 from the germline V gene are SGHAT and FQNNGV. The ends lost 4 bases at V and 6 bases at J; junction bases unmatched: 8. The CDR3 region has the DNA TGTGCCAGCAGCTGGGGGGCACTAGCGGGAGGCGATACGCAGTATTTT. Amino acid sequence: CASSWGALAGGDTQYF.

A few counts support this clone. The chain has TRBV5-6 and TRBJ2-7, with a weak D call TRBD2 (6 bases). Germline V gene sequence: CDR1 SGHDT, CDR2 YYEEEE. CDR3 length: 15 residues. V dropped 4 bases and J dropped 2 bases, with 16 bases sitting between them. CDR3 in amino acids: CASSGSRGNTYEQYF. For the CDR3, the DNA is TGTGCCAGCAGCGGGTCTCGCGGGAATACCTACGAGCAGTACTTC.

The V and J genes are TRBV6-5 and TRBJ2-4; 7 nucleotides align to TRBD2. This CDR3 comprises 11 residues. J lost 11 bases, V lost 3 bases, and 1 base had no gene match. Germline lookup yields CDR1 MNHEY and CDR2 SVGAGI. For the CDR3, the DNA is TGTGCCAGCAGTTATGCGGGAGTTCAGTACTTC. It specifies CASSYAGVQYF.

The chain joins TRBV10-3 to TRBJ2-1; 9 nucleotides line up with TRBD2. The CDR3 totals 16 residues. Germline-derived CDR1 and CDR2 are ENHRY and SYGVKD. V lost 6 bases and J lost 2; bases outside the gene matches: 8. CDR3 sequence reads: CAIRPSREGPYNEQFF. CDR3 sequence (DNA): TGTGCCATCAGACCTTCGCGGGAGGGCCCCTACAATGAGCAGTTCTTC.

The chain links TRBV14 to TRBJ2-5; D not resolved. The DNA end is a closer match to TRBJ2-7, so the J assignment may be wrong. Germline V gives CDR1 SGHDN, CDR2 FVKESK. This CDR3 comprises 12 residues. The CDR3 spells CASSQLKGEQYF. Written as DNA, the CDR3 is TGTGCCAGCAGCCAGTTGAAGGGCGAGCAGTACTTC.

The chain has TRBV30 and TRBJ2-3; 9 nucleotides align to TRBD2. The trim removed 2 bases at V and 4 bases at J, leaving 13 bases unmatched. Germline CDR1 and CDR2: GTSNPN and SVGIG (reference sequence). The CDR3 extends over 17 amino acids. CDR3 nucleotide sequence: TGTGCCTGGAGTCTCAAAGGAATGGGACTAGCCTCAGATACGCAGTATTTT. This codes for CAWSLKGMGLASDTQYF.

The chain combines TRBV7-9 with TRBJ2-7; 8 nucleotides line up with TRBD2. The CDR3 spans 17 residues. The germline CDR1 and CDR2 sequences are SEHNR and FQNEAQ (reference sequence). V was clipped by 5 bases and J by 1 base; unmatched bases: 13. CDR3: CASSAGLPLAGSYEQYF. CDR3 nucleotides: TGTGCCAGCAGCGCCGGGCTCCCCTTAGCGGGATCCTACGAGCAGTACTTC.

The gene calls are TRBV2 and TRBJ2-5; possibly TRBD2 for D (6 bases). This CDR3 has 13 amino acids. Per the germline V gene, CDR1 is SNHLY and CDR2 is FYNNEI. V was pared by 8 bases and J by 0 bases, with 10 bases between. The CDR3 here is CASGAGYQETQYF. CDR3 DNA sequence: TGTGCCAGCGGAGCGGGCTACCAAGAGACCCAGTACTTC.

This sequence joins TRBV6-1 and TRBJ2-3; the D is unclear. The V end lost 6 bases, the J end lost 6 bases, and 19 bases lay between the germline ends. CDR3 length equals 15 residues. From germline, CDR1 is MNHNS and CDR2 SASEGT. CDR3: CASSVRAPSFDTQYF. CDR3 coding DNA: TGTGCCAGCAGCGTCCGGGCTCCATCTTTCGATACGCAGTATTTT.

The genes are TRBV10-3 and TRBJ2-3; TRBD2 is a possible D gene (6 bases). This CDR3 is 16 amino acids long. Germline V lookup: CDR1 ENHRY, CDR2 SYGVKD. V was clipped by 3 bases and J by 0 bases, with 13 bases between them. CDR3 protein: CAISDQLAESTDTQYF. The CDR3 DNA reads as TGTGCCATCAGTGACCAATTAGCGGAAAGCACAGATACGCAGTATTTT.

This sequence joins TRBV6-5 and TRBJ1-1; D is undetermined. The CDR3 sequence is 14 residues long. V was trimmed by 6 bases and J by 2 bases, leaving 13 bases between them. Germline CDR1 and CDR2: MNHEY and SVGAGI. DNA of the CDR3: TGTGCCAGCAGAACCAGCTTCTTTAACACTGAAGCTTTCTTT. It is translated as CASRTSFFNTEAFF.

CDR3: CASSLTGSGTVGGELFF. In nucleotides, the CDR3 is TGTGCCAGCAGCTTGACGGGGTCCGGGACAGTCGGCGGGGAGCTGTTTTTT. This sequence joins TRBV7-2 and TRBJ2-2; 7 bases agree with TRBD1. Germline V lookup: CDR1 SGHTA, CDR2 FQGNSA. The V segment lost 3 bases and the J segment 7 bases; nucleotides outside the gene matches: 14. The CDR3 runs to 17 residues.

The rearrangement joins TRBV9 to TRBJ2-7; 14 bases agree with TRBD2. The CDR3 extends over 18 amino acids. Germline lookup yields CDR1 SGDLS and CDR2 YYNGEE. V lost 2 bases to trimming and J lost 3 bases; unmatched junction nucleotides: 10. In nucleotides, the CDR3 is TGTGCCAGCAGCGTTCGGCCGGGACTAGCGGGAGATAACTACGAGCAGTACTTC. Protein product: CASSVRPGLAGDNYEQYF.

The rearrangement uses TRBV28 and TRBJ2-3, with D possibly being TRBD1 or TRBD2 (5 bases each). CDR1 is MDHEN and CDR2 is SYDVKM in the germline V gene. Trimming stripped 3 bases from V and 2 bases from J, with 21 bases between. This CDR3 is built from 18 residues. CDR3 residues: CASSLRGAKSAPTDTQYF. The DNA for the CDR3 is TGTGCCAGCAGTTTGCGAGGGGCCAAAAGCGCCCCCACAGATACGCAGTATTTT.

This chain links TRBV6-1 with TRBJ1-4; D is uncertain. The CDR3 loop spans 14 amino acids. V lost 4 bases and J lost 4, with 10 bases in between. Germline values: CDR1 MNHNS, CDR2 SASEGT. The CDR3 here is CASSVGGNNEKLFF. CDR3 coding DNA: TGTGCCAGCAGTGTGGGCGGGAATAATGAAAAACTGTTTTTT.